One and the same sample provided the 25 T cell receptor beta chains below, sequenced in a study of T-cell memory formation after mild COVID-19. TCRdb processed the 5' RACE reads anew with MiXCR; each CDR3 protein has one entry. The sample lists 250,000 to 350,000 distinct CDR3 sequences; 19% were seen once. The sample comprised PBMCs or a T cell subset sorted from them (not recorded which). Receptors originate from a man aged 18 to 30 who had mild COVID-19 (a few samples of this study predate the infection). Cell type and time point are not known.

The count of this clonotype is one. The CDR3 is CASSYSNPGGPANTEAFF. The CDR3 bases are TGTGCCAGCAGTTACTCGAACCCCGGCGGCCCAGCGAACACTGAAGCTTTCTTT. The chain joins TRBV6-5 to TRBJ1-1; D is uncertain. Germline V CDR1 and CDR2: MNHEY, SVGAGI. This CDR3 contains 18 residues. V was clipped by 0 bases and J by 1 base, with 18 bases between them.

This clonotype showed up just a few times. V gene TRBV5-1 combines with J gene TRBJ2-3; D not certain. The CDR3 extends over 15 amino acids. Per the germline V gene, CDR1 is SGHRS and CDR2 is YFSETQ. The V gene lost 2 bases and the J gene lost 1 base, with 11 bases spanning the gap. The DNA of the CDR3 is TGCGCCAGCAGCTTTGCACACCGAGGCACAGATACGCAGTATTTT. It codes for CASSFAHRGTDTQYF.

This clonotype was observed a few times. The CDR3 coding sequence is TGCGCCAGCAGTCGAAGGACTAGCGACAGGGATACGCAGTATTTT. This sequence encodes CASSRRTSDRDTQYF. The chain links TRBV10-1 to TRBJ2-3, with TRBD2 matching 9 bases. The CDR3 sequence is 15 residues long. The V segment lost 5 bases and the J segment 6 bases; nucleotides outside the gene matches: 9. The germline CDR1 and CDR2 sequences are WNHNN and SYGVQD (reference sequence).

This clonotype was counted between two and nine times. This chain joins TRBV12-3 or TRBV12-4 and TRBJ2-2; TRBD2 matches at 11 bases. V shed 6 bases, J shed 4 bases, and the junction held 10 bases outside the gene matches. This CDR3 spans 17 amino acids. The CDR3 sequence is CASSSKLAGVSTGELFF. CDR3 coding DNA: TGTGCCAGCAGCTCAAAACTAGCGGGGGTGTCCACCGGGGAGCTGTTTTTT.

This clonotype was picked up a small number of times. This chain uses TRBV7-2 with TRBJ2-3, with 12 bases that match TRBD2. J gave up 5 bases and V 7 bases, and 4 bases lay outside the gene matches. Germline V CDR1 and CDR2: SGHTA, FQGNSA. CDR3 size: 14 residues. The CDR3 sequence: CASTLAGGLDTQYF. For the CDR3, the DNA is TGTGCCAGCACCCTAGCGGGGGGGCTAGATACGCAGTATTTT.

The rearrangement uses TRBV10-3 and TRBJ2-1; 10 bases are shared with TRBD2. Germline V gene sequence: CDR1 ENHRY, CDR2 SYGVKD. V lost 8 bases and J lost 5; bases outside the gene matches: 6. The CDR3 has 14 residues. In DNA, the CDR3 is TGTGCCATCGGGGTAGCGGGGGGTCACAATGAGCAGTTCTTC. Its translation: CAIGVAGGHNEQFF.

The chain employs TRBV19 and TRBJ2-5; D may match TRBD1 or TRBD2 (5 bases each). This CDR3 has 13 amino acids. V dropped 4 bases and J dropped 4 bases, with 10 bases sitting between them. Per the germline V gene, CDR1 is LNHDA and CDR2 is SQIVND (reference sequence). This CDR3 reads CASSSEGRETQYF. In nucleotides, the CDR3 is TGTGCCAGTAGTAGTGAGGGGAGAGAGACCCAGTACTTC.

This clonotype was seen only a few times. The CDR3 loop reads CSAGLAGDSYEQYF. The CDR3 bases are TGCAGTGCAGGTCTAGCGGGGGACTCCTACGAGCAGTACTTC. V gene TRBV20-1 combines with J gene TRBJ2-7; 10 nucleotides align to TRBD2. V trimming: 6 bases; J trimming: 0 bases; junction bases outside the gene matches: 5. Germline V CDR1 and CDR2: DFQATT, SNEGSKA (reference sequence). The CDR3 contains 14 residues.

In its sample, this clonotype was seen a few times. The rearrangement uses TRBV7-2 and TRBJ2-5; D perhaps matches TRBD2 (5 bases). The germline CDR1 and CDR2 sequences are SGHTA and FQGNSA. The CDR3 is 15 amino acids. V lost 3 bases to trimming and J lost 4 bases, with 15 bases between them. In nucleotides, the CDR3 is TGTGCCAGCAGCTTTCCCGTTGGGCGGGTAGAGACCCAGTACTTC. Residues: CASSFPVGRVETQYF.

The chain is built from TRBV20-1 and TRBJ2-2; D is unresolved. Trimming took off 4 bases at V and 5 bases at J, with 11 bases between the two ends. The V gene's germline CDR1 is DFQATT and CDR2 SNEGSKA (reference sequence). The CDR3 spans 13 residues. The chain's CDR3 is CSAKRAGTGELFF. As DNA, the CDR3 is TGCAGTGCTAAGAGAGCAGGTACCGGGGAGCTGTTTTTT.

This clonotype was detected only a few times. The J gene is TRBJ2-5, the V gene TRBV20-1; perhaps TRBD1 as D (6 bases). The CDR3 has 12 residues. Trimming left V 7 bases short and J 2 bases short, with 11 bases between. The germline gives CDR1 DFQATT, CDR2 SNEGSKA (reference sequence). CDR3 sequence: CSVQGTQETQYF. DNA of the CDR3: TGCAGTGTCCAGGGGACGCAAGAGACCCAGTACTTC.

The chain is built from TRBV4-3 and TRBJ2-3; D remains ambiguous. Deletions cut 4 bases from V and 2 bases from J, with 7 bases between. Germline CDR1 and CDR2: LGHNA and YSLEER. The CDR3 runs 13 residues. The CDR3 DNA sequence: TGCGCCAGCAGCCTAAGACTCACAGATACGCAGTATTTT. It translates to CASSLRLTDTQYF.

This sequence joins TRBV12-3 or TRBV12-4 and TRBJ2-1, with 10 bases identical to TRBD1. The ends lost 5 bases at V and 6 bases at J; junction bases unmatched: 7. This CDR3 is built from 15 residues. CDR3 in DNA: TGTGCCAGCAGTAAGACAGGGGGCTCAAGCAATGAGCAGTTCTTC. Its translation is CASSKTGGSSNEQFF.

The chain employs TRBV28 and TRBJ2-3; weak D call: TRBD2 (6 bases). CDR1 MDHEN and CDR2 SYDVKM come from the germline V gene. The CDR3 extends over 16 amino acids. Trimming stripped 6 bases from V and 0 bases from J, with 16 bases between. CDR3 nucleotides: TGTGCCAGCAGCCTAACACCGGGGAGGAGCACAGATACGCAGTATTTT. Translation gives CASSLTPGRSTDTQYF.

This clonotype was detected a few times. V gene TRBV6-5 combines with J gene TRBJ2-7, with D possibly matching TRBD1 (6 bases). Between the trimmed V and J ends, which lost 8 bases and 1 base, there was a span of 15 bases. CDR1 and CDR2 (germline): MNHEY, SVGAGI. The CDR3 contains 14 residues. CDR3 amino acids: CASGVERGSYEQYF. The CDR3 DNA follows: TGTGCCAGCGGGGTGGAAAGGGGGTCCTACGAGCAGTACTTC.

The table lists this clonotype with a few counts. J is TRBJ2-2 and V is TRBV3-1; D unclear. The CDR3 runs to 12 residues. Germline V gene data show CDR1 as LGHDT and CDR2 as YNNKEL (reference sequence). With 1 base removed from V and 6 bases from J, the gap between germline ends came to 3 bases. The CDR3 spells CASSQVSGELFF. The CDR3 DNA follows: TGTGCCAGCAGCCAAGTGTCCGGGGAGCTGTTTTTT.

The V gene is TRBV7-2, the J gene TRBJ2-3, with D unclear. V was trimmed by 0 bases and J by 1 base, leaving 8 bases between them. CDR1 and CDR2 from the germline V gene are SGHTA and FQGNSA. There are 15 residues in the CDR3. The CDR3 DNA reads TGTGCCAGCAGCTTAGCGGTCAGCCGCACAGATACGCAGTATTTT. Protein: CASSLAVSRTDTQYF.

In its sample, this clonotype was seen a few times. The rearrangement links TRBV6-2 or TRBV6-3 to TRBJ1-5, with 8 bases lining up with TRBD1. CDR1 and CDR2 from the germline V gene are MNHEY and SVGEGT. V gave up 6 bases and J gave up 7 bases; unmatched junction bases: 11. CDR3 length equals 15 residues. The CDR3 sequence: CASRESTGVGQPQHF. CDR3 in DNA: TGTGCCAGCAGAGAATCGACAGGGGTAGGGCAGCCCCAGCATTTT.

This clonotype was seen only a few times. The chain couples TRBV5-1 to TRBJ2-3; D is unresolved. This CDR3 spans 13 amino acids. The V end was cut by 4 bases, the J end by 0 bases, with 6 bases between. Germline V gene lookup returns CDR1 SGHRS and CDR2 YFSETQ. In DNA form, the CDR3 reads TGCGCCAGCAGCGAAACTAGCACAGATACGCAGTATTTT. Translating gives CASSETSTDTQYF.

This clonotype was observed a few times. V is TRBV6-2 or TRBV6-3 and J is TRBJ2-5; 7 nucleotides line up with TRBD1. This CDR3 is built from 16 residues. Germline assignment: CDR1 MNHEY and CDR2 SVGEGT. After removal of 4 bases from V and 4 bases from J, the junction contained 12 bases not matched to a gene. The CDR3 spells CASSFAQGILGETQYF. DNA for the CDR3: TGTGCCAGCAGTTTTGCACAGGGGATTCTTGGAGAGACCCAGTACTTC.

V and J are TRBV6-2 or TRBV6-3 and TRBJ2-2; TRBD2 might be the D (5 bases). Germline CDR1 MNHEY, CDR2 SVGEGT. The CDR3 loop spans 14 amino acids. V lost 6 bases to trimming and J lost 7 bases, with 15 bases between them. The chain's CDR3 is CASRSGLSGGELFF. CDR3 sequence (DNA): TGTGCCAGCAGAAGTGGACTTTCGGGCGGGGAGCTGTTTTTT.

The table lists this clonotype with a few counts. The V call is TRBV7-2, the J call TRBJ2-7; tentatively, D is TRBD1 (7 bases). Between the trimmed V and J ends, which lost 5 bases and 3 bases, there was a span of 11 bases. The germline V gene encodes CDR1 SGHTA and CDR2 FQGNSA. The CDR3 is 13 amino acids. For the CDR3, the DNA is TGTGCCAGCAGCGCGGGACAGTTCTACGAGCAGTACGTC. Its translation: CASSAGQFYEQYV.

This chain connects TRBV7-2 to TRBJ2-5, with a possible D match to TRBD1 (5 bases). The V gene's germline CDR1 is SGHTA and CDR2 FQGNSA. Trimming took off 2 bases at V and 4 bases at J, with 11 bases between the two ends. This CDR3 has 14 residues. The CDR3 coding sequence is TGTGCCAGCAGCTTAACCAGGGCCGGAGAGACCCAGTACTTC. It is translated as CASSLTRAGETQYF.

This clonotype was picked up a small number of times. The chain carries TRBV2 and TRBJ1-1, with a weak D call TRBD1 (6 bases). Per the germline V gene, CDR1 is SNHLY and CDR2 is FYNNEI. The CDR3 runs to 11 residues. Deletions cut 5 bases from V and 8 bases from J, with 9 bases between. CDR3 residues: CASSYDREAFF. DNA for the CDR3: TGTGCCAGCAGTTACGACAGGGAAGCTTTCTTT.

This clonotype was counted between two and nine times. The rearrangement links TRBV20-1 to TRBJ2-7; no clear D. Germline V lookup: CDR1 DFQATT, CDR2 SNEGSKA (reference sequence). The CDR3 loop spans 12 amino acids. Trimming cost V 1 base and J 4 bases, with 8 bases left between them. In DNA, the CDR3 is TGCAGTGCTAGAGCGTGGGATTACGAGCAGTACTTC. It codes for CSARAWDYEQYF.